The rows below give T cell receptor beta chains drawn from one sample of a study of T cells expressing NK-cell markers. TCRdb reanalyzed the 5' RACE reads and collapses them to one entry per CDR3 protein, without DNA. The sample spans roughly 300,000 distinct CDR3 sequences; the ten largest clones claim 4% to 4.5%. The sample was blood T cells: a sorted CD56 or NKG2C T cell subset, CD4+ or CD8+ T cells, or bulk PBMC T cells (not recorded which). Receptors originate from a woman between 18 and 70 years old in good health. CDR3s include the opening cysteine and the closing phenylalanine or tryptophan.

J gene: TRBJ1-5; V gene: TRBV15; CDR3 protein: CATSTSTLVGQPQHF
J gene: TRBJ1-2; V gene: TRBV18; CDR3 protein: CASSPPDRTNYGYTF
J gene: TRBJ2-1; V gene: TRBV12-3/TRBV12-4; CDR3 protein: CASSLRGSGGMFF
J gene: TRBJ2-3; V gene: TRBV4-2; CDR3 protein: CASSLRHSSTDTQYF
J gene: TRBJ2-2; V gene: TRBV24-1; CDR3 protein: CATSDHSAGMNTGELFF
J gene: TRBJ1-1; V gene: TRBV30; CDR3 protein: CACFFVLNTEAFF
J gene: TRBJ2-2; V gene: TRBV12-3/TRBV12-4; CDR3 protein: CASSLGQGVPKNTGELFF
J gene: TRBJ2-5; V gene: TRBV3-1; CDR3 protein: CASSHHRTSGSGSETQYF
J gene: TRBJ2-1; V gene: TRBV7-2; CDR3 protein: CASSVSSPNYNEQFF
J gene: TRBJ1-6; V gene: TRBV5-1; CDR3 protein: CASSSLGTAGNSPLHF
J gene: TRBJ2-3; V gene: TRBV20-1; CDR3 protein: CSEASGGLDTQYF
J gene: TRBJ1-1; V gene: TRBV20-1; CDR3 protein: CSASRPRGPMNTEAFF
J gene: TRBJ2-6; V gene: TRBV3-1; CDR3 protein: CASSPRLARAGANVLTF
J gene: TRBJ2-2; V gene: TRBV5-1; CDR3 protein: CASSLIKGGELFF
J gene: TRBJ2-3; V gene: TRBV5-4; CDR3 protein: CASSWGLAGQDTQYF
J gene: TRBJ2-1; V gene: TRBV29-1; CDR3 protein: CSVDKVAYGEQFF
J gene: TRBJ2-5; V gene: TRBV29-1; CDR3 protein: CSVHRKGGSETQYF
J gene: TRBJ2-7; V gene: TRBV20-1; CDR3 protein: CSASQREIPREQYF
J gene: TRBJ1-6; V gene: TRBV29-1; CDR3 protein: CSVQTQGLNSPLHF
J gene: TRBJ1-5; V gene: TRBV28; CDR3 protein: CASSEVVGPKTSQHF
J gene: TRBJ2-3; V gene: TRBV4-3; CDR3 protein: CASSQRPASTDTQYF
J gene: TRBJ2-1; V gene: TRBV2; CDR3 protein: CASSEEQGVSDEQFF
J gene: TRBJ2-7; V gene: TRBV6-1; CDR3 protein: CASSEGPEGYEQYF
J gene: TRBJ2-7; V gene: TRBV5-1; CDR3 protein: CASSLAPTGGTPYAYEQYF
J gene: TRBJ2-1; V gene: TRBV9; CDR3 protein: CASSVGDRGYNEQFF